This T cell receptor (beta chain) was recorded in a study of cytotoxic CD8 clonotypes in ibrutinib-treated CLL. Study details: Timing of response sample collection was a median around 13 months after treatment start, with a range of 6 to 36.

The targeted sequencing depth was 1 in 200,000 to 1 in 1 million T cells. TCRdb's copy holds only in-frame clones and misses some; the assay was immunoSEQ multiplex PCR. The sample lists tens of thousands of clones, less than 90% occurring once. Trimming took off 2 bases at V and 7 bases at J, with 13 bases between the two ends. CDR3 length: 13 residues. Germline lookup yields CDR1 SGDLS and CDR2 YYNGEE. This receptor was obtained from a human donor with chronic lymphocytic leukemia. Sequencing was performed on PBMCs, taken after 24 months of ibrutinib treatment. The chain has TRBV9 and TRBJ2-7, with D possibly matching TRBD1 (5 bases). The CDR3 here is CASSVGRVGEQYF. The CDR3 region has the DNA TGTGCCAGCAGCGTCGGCAGGGTTGGGGAGCAGTACTTC.